This TCR beta chain stems from a study of identical twins. Worth noting for this clonotype: Its antigen is as yet unknown. Germline is not matched at one junction end, which may reflect a read error.

The CDR3 has 15 amino acids. From the 5' RACE reads, TCRdb called clonotypes with MiXCR, one entry per CDR3 protein. This sample has approximately 210,000 distinct CDR3 sequences, with around a sixth found just once. Study observations and caveats: Excess sharing between twins was weaker in beta out-of-frame sequences.

The same data also contributed to another study, on T cells expressing NK-cell markers. That report notes: These same clonotypes (in four donors) also led the CD3+CD56-NKG2C+ fraction.

This clonotype originated in a woman younger than 30 in good health. The gene calls are TRBV12-3 or TRBV12-4 and TRBJ2-1; D possibly corresponds to TRBD2 (6 bases). Source material: CD8+ T cells sorted from blood. CDR3 in amino acids: CASSPLGPGSWEHFF. In nucleotides, the CDR3 is TGTGCCAGCAGTCCGCTGGGCCCCGGGAGCTGGGAGCACTTCTTC.